These 23 T cell receptor beta chains were sequenced from one sample in a study of blood T cell repertoires in COVID-19. The method was immunoSEQ multiplex PCR; TCRdb's version includes in-frame clones alone and lacks a portion of them. The data hold 35,000 or so clones, with 90% observed a single time. Sequencing input: peripheral blood. The source is a human donor in a cohort sampled during active COVID-19.

J is TRBJ2-1 and V is TRBV9; D is possibly TRBD2 (5 bases). The CDR3 totals 12 residues. CDR1 is SGDLS, CDR2 YYNGEE, per germline. V was clipped by 4 bases and J by 9 bases, with 11 bases between them. The CDR3 sequence is CASSPPTTEQFF. DNA for the CDR3: TGTGCCAGCAGCCCCCCGACTACTGAGCAGTTCTTC.

The rearrangement joins TRBV19 to TRBJ2-4; 8 nucleotides agree with TRBD1. Trimming took 3 bases from V and 3 from J; bases not matched to a gene: 10. The CDR3 runs to 17 residues. Germline CDR1 LNHDA, CDR2 SQIVND (reference sequence). The CDR3 loop is CASSMAGGGLGKNIQYF. In DNA, the CDR3 is TGTGCCAGTAGTATGGCAGGGGGCGGGTTGGGCAAAAACATTCAGTACTTC.

The chain combines TRBV30 with TRBJ1-1; 9 bases fit TRBD1. With 1 base clipped from V and 4 bases from J, the junction kept 7 bases outside the gene matches. The germline gives CDR1 GTSNPN, CDR2 SVGIG (reference sequence). This CDR3 comprises 15 residues. CDR3 sequence: CAWSAGQGSPTEAFF. As DNA, the CDR3 is TGTGCCTGGAGTGCAGGACAGGGGTCCCCCACTGAAGCTTTCTTT.

The chain combines TRBV3-1 (or the pseudogene TRBV3-2) with TRBJ2-5; 13 positions match TRBD2. CDR3 length: 16 amino acids. The V and J ends lost 2 bases and 4 bases, in that order; junction bases with no gene match: 4. The germline gives CDR1 LGHDT, CDR2 YNNKEL (reference sequence). CDR3: CASSQRTSGSGETQYF. CDR3 sequence (DNA): TGTGCCAGCAGCCAACGGACTAGCGGGAGTGGAGAGACCCAGTACTTC.

The V and J genes are TRBV28 and TRBJ1-1; 8 bases agree with TRBD1. The CDR3 sequence is 13 residues long. CDR1 is MDHEN, CDR2 SYDVKM, per germline. V lost 7 bases, J lost 1 base, and 2 bases stayed unmatched. The CDR3 sequence is CASKDRANTEAFF. In DNA form, the CDR3 reads TGTGCCAGCAAGGACAGGGCGAACACTGAAGCTTTCTTT. Full variable domain (remainder filled in from reference TRBV28 and TRBJ1-1): DVKVTQSSRYLVKRTGEKVFLECVQDMDHENMFWYRQDPGLGLRLIYFSYDVKMKEKGDIPEGYSVSREKKERFSLILESASTNQTSMYLCASKDRANTEAFFGQGTRLTVV.

V and J are TRBV7-9 and TRBJ2-7, with D tentatively TRBD1 (6 bases). V shed 3 bases and J shed 5 bases, with 14 bases lying between them. This CDR3 contains 14 residues. Germline lookup yields CDR1 SEHNR and CDR2 FQNEAQ (reference sequence). The CDR3 reads CASSFDKGDDEQYF. The CDR3 nucleotides read TGTGCCAGCAGCTTCGATAAGGGGGACGACGAGCAGTACTTC. Complete variable domain (other parts from reference TRBV7-9 and TRBJ2-7): DTGVSQNPRHKITKRGQNVTFRCDPISEHNRLYWYRQTLGQGPEFLTYFQNEAQLEKSRLLSDRFSAERPKGSFSTLEIQRTEQGDSAMYLCASSFDKGDDEQYFGPGTRLTVT.

J is TRBJ1-6 and V is TRBV7-2; the match to TRBD1 covers 8 bases. The CDR3 runs 15 residues. Germline values: CDR1 SGHTA, CDR2 FQGNSA. V trimming: 1 base; J trimming: 10 bases; junction bases outside the gene matches: 6. The CDR3 DNA is TGTGCCAGCAGCTTAGGGGACAGGAGAAGGTCACCCCTCCACTTT. As protein: CASSLGDRRRSPLHF.

V gene TRBV11-3 combines with J gene TRBJ2-5; 8 nucleotides align to TRBD2. Germline V CDR1 and CDR2: SGHNT, YENEEA. The V gene end was trimmed by 4 bases and the J gene end by 4 bases; junction bases not matched to a gene: 8. The CDR3 is made up of 15 amino acids. CDR3: CASSSSPGGGETQYF. The CDR3 nucleotides read TGTGCCAGCAGCTCAAGCCCGGGGGGGGGAGAGACCCAGTACTTC.

This chain connects TRBV6-2 or TRBV6-3 to TRBJ2-1; 8 nucleotides align to TRBD2. The V gene end was trimmed by 0 bases and the J gene end by 15 bases; junction bases not matched to a gene: 10. The CDR3 has 14 residues. Germline CDR1 and CDR2: MNHEY and SVGEGT. The CDR3 DNA is TGTGCCAGCAGTTACTCGGATTCGCGCGGGAGGCGGTTCTTC. This encodes CASSYSDSRGRRFF.

The rearrangement uses TRBV18 and TRBJ2-7; TRBD2 matches 10 bases. V dropped 2 bases and J dropped 6; count of bases not matched to a gene: 10. In germline, CDR1 is KGHSH, CDR2 LQKENI. CDR3 length: 16 residues. The CDR3 is CASSPMLAGAKGEQYF. The CDR3 bases are TGTGCCAGCTCACCAATGCTAGCGGGAGCCAAGGGCGAGCAGTACTTC.

This clone was seen just once. This chain links TRBV19 with TRBJ2-1; 12 nucleotides align to TRBD2. This CDR3 comprises 16 residues. Germline values: CDR1 LNHDA, CDR2 SQIVND (reference sequence). Trimming took 6 bases from V and 2 from J; bases not matched to a gene: 5. The CDR3 loop reads CASSDWTSGTYNEQFF. The CDR3 DNA follows: TGTGCCAGTAGCGACTGGACTAGCGGGACCTACAATGAGCAGTTCTTC.

V is TRBV5-4 and J is TRBJ1-5; TRBD1 might be the D (6 bases). The CDR3 contains 15 residues. CDR1 and CDR2 (germline): SGHNT, YYREEE (reference sequence). V dropped 0 bases and J dropped 7 bases, with 14 bases sitting between them. The CDR3 DNA reads as TGTGCCAGCAGCTTGGGTGGGACAAAAGAACAGCCCCAGCATTTT. Translated: CASSLGGTKEQPQHF.

The CDR3 DNA reads as TGTGCCTGGAGACTAGGGAGTAGCAATCAGCCCCAGCATTTT. Translated, it gives CAWRLGSSNQPQHF. V and J are TRBV30 and TRBJ1-5; D call uncertain. The germline V gene encodes CDR1 GTSNPN and CDR2 SVGIG (reference sequence). Trimming took 3 bases from V and 0 from J, leaving 9 bases between them. This CDR3 has 14 amino acids.

This clone was observed a few times. V is TRBV28 and J is TRBJ1-1, with D perhaps TRBD1 (6 bases). CDR3 length: 14 residues. Per germline, CDR1 MDHEN and CDR2 SYDVKM. Trimming removed 5 bases at V and 1 base at J, with 11 bases between. The CDR3 bases are TGTGCCAGCAGTCCAGGGGACCGGAACACTGAAGCTTTCTTT. It codes for CASSPGDRNTEAFF.

The CDR3 loop is CASSQQGGETQYF. In DNA form, the CDR3 reads TGTGCCAGCAGTCAACAGGGGGGAGAGACCCAGTACTTC. The V gene is TRBV6-5, the J gene TRBJ2-5, with 8 bases matching TRBD1. The V gene's germline CDR1 is MNHEY and CDR2 SVGAGI. The CDR3 consists of 13 residues. Trimming cost V 5 bases and J 4 bases; bases outside gene matches: 3.

The genes are TRBV5-4 and TRBJ2-7; TRBD2 aligns across 8 bases. This CDR3 is built from 16 residues. The V gene end was trimmed by 4 bases and the J gene end by 3 bases; junction bases not matched to a gene: 12. Germline V gene sequence: CDR1 SGHNT, CDR2 YYREEE (reference sequence). CDR3 nucleotides: TGTGCCAGCAGCCCCCCCCGGGGGGGGGCCGACTACGAGCAGTACTTC. It translates to CASSPPRGGADYEQYF.

The V and J genes are TRBV6-5 and TRBJ2-2; a weak D match, TRBD1 (6 bases). This CDR3 spans 13 amino acids. Germline V CDR1 and CDR2: MNHEY, SVGAGI. Trimming stripped 6 bases from V and 5 bases from J, with 10 bases between. The CDR3 DNA sequence: TGTGCCAGCAGACCCAGGGGAACCGGGGAGCTGTTTTTT. This encodes CASRPRGTGELFF.

V is TRBV4-1 and J is TRBJ2-6, with TRBD1 identical over 7 bases. Trimming cost V 1 base and J 4 bases; bases outside gene matches: 1. The CDR3 runs 15 residues. Germline lookup yields CDR1 MGHRA and CDR2 YSYEKL. This chain's CDR3 is CASSQVRGGANVLTF. CDR3 DNA: TGCGCCAGCAGCCAAGTCAGGGGGGGGGCCAACGTCCTGACTTTC.

The CDR3: CASSEPRDRSSYEQYF. CDR3 coding DNA: TGCGCCAGCAGTGAGCCAAGGGACAGGTCCTCCTACGAGCAGTACTTC. This rearrangement joins TRBV10-2 to TRBJ2-7, with 8 nucleotides matching TRBD1. V dropped 2 bases and J dropped 0; count of bases not matched to a gene: 6. The CDR3 sequence is 16 residues long. The germline CDR1 and CDR2 sequences are WSHSY and SAAADI.

The chain recombines TRBV15 with TRBJ2-2, with 7 bases matching TRBD2. Germline trimming cut 6 bases from V and 5 bases from J; bases unmatched to any gene: 3. CDR3 length: 13 residues. CDR1 is LNHNV, CDR2 YYDKDF, per germline (reference sequence). CDR3 nucleotides: TGTGCCACCAGACGGGAGGCGACCGGGGAGCTGTTTTTT. Translated, it gives CATRREATGELFF.

J is TRBJ1-3 and V is TRBV28; TRBD1 agrees at 8 bases. CDR3 length equals 15 residues. Germline CDR1 is MDHEN and CDR2 is SYDVKM. The V gene end was trimmed by 8 bases and the J gene end by 0 bases; junction bases not matched to a gene: 6. The CDR3 DNA is TGTGCCAGCGGACAGGGAACTTCCTCTGGAAACACCATATATTTT. Its translation: CASGQGTSSGNTIYF.

This chain connects TRBV3-1 (or the pseudogene TRBV3-2) to TRBJ2-3; 9 bases map to TRBD2. The CDR3 spans 13 residues. Germline V gene data show CDR1 as LGHDT and CDR2 as YNNKEL (reference sequence). The junction had 2 bases not matched to a gene; V was cut back by 1 base and J by 9 bases. This chain's CDR3 is CASSQGTSETQYF. The CDR3 bases are TGTGCCAGCAGCCAAGGGACTAGCGAAACGCAGTATTTT.

The J gene is TRBJ2-3, the V gene TRBV19; D may be TRBD1 (5 bases). The CDR3 runs to 17 residues. Trimming shortened V by 1 base and J by 2 bases, and 16 bases separated the two germline ends. Germline CDR1 is LNHDA and CDR2 is SQIVND (reference sequence). CDR3 sequence reads: CASSIGQRTRVTDTQYF. CDR3 nucleotide sequence: TGTGCCAGTAGTATAGGGCAGAGGACAAGGGTCACAGATACGCAGTATTTT.